The 15 T cell receptor beta chains listed next were all sequenced from one sample in a study of T cell responses to AZD1222 COVID-19 vaccine. The method was immunoSEQ multiplex PCR; TCRdb's version includes in-frame clones alone and lacks a portion of them. The table includes under 100,000 clones, 88% detected once. The sequencing used peripheral blood, collected on day 0 of AZD1222 vaccination. These TCRs come from an adult in good health.

V and J are TRBV2 and TRBJ1-3, with TRBD1 matching over 9 bases. In germline, CDR1 is SNHLY, CDR2 FYNNEI. The CDR3 runs to 15 residues. Trimming cost V 6 bases and J 3 bases; bases outside gene matches: 6. CDR3 coding DNA: TGTGCCAGCAGGAGGGACAGGGCCGGTGGAAACACCATATATTTT. Protein: CASRRDRAGGNTIYF.

This sequence joins TRBV28 and TRBJ2-5, with D perhaps being TRBD1 or TRBD2 (6 bases each). Germline V lookup: CDR1 MDHEN, CDR2 SYDVKM. CDR3 length equals 13 residues. V was shortened by 8 bases and J by 5 bases, with 15 bases between the two germline ends. The CDR3, as DNA: TGTGCCAGCGGAGGGGGTGGGAAGGAGACCCAGTACTTC. Amino acid sequence: CASGGGGKETQYF.

The chain has TRBV6-1 and TRBJ1-2; tentative D call: TRBD1 (5 bases). The CDR3 runs to 15 residues. Germline-derived CDR1 and CDR2 are MNHNS and SASEGT. Trimming cost V 0 bases and J 2 bases, with 10 bases left between them. The chain's CDR3 is CASSEAGTANYGYTF. The CDR3 DNA is TGTGCCAGCAGTGAAGCGGGGACGGCGAACTATGGCTACACCTTC.

The rearrangement joins TRBV29-1 to TRBJ1-3; 10 bases agree with TRBD1. V lost 4 bases and J lost 4; bases outside the gene matches: 7. CDR3 length: 15 residues. Germline CDR1 and CDR2: SQVTM and ANQGSEA. Here the CDR3 reads CSVGPGTGVGNTIYF. In DNA form, the CDR3 reads TGCAGCGTTGGCCCTGGGACAGGGGTCGGAAACACCATATATTTT.

The chain has TRBV9 and TRBJ2-7; 15 bases map to TRBD2. Germline V gene sequence: CDR1 SGDLS, CDR2 YYNGEE. Losses at the gene ends were 0 bases for V and 6 bases for J; bases not matched to a gene: 1. The CDR3 is made up of 15 amino acids. In nucleotides, the CDR3 is TGTGCCAGCAGCGTAGAGGGACTAGCGGGAGGCGAGCAGTACTTC. This encodes CASSVEGLAGGEQYF.

This clone was seen a handful of times. The chain is built from TRBV9 and TRBJ2-2, with TRBD2 matching 13 bases. The V segment lost 7 bases and the J segment 6 bases; nucleotides outside the gene matches: 9. CDR3 length: 16 amino acids. CDR1 and CDR2 from the germline V gene are SGDLS and YYNGEE. CDR3 DNA: TGTGCCAGCGGACTAGCGGGAGAGGGGCTGGCCGGGGAGCTGTTTTTT. This gives the protein CASGLAGEGLAGELFF.

The CDR3 DNA follows: TGTGCCAGCAGTTTATTGGTACAGAACTATGGCTACACCTTC. It translates to CASSLLVQNYGYTF. V gene TRBV28 combines with J gene TRBJ1-2; D unclear. Trimming shortened V by 1 base and J by 2 bases, and 8 bases separated the two germline ends. There are 14 residues in the CDR3. Germline V gene data show CDR1 as MDHEN and CDR2 as SYDVKM.

This clone was counted a single time. The chain recombines TRBV5-1 with TRBJ2-7; the match to TRBD1 covers 9 bases. The CDR3 spans 13 residues. V trimming: 3 bases; J trimming: 6 bases; junction bases outside the gene matches: 4. Germline CDR1 SGHRS, CDR2 YFSETQ. The DNA of the CDR3 is TGCGCCAGCAGCTCCGACAGGGGGGGCGAGCAGTACTTC. Translating it yields CASSSDRGGEQYF.

V and J are TRBV6-6 and TRBJ1-3, with D possibly being TRBD1 (5 bases). The CDR3 spans 17 residues. The V end lost 5 bases, the J end lost 0 bases, and 17 bases lay between the germline ends. The germline gives CDR1 MNHNY, CDR2 SVGAGI (reference sequence). This CDR3 is CASSPPQGTLSGNTIYF. CDR3 nucleotide sequence: TGTGCCAGCAGTCCCCCCCAGGGTACCCTCTCTGGAAACACCATATATTTT.

The chain has TRBV4-2 and TRBJ1-4; tentatively, D is TRBD1 (5 bases). The CDR3 loop spans 16 amino acids. Per the germline V gene, CDR1 is LGHNA and CDR2 is YNFKEQ. Trimming took 1 base from V and 5 from J, leaving 14 bases between them. The CDR3: CASSQVSGRTNEKLFF. The CDR3 region has the DNA TGTGCCAGCAGCCAAGTCTCGGGACGGACCAATGAAAAACTGTTTTTT.

V gene TRBV6-1 combines with J gene TRBJ2-5, with 12 bases matching TRBD2. CDR1 and CDR2 (germline): MNHNS, SASEGT. CDR3 size: 15 residues. V dropped 3 bases and J dropped 5; count of bases not matched to a gene: 4. The chain's CDR3 is CASSDRTSGTETQYF. For the CDR3, the DNA is TGTGCCAGCAGTGACCGGACTAGCGGGACGGAGACCCAGTACTTC.

As to this clone: At one end the junction does not follow the germline gene, possibly because of a read error. J is TRBJ2-7 and V is TRBV20-1, with D perhaps being TRBD1 or TRBD2 (5 bases each). CDR3 length: 11 amino acids. Germline loops: CDR1 DFQATT, CDR2 SNEGSKA (reference sequence). Here the CDR3 reads CSARDRGRFRF. CDR3 coding DNA: TGCAGTGCTAGAGATAGGGGACGGTTTCGCTTC.

The table lists this clone with a count of one. V gene TRBV4-1 combines with J gene TRBJ1-4; 11 nucleotides agree with TRBD1. Looked up from germline, CDR1 is MGHRA and CDR2 is YSYEKL. The CDR3 spans 15 residues. V shed 6 bases, J shed 3 bases, and the junction held 3 bases outside the gene matches. The CDR3, as DNA: TGCGCCAGCAGGAGGACAGGGGGCCCTAATGAAAAACTGTTTTTT. Translating it yields CASRRTGGPNEKLFF.

The rearrangement uses TRBV28 and TRBJ2-1, with a tentative D call TRBD2 (6 bases). The germline V gene has CDR1 MDHEN and CDR2 SYDVKM. The CDR3 has 16 amino acids. Trimming left V 10 bases short and J 2 bases short, with 21 bases between. The CDR3 sequence: CATYVGWRGPYNEQFF. The CDR3 region has the DNA TGTGCCACCTATGTGGGGTGGCGGGGTCCCTACAATGAGCAGTTCTTC. Supplemented by reference TRBV28 and TRBJ2-1, the full variable domain reads DVKVTQSSRYLVKRTGEKVFLECVQDMDHENMFWYRQDPGLGLRLIYFSYDVKMKEKGDIPEGYSVSREKKERFSLILESASTNQTSMYLCATYVGWRGPYNEQFFGPGTRLTVL.

The chain recombines TRBV18 with TRBJ2-3; no definite D call. From germline, CDR1 is KGHSH and CDR2 LQKENI. This CDR3 is built from 12 residues. The V end was cut by 4 bases, the J end by 0 bases, with 2 bases between. This CDR3 is CASSRSTDTQYF. Written as DNA, the CDR3 is TGTGCCAGCTCACGAAGCACAGATACGCAGTATTTT.